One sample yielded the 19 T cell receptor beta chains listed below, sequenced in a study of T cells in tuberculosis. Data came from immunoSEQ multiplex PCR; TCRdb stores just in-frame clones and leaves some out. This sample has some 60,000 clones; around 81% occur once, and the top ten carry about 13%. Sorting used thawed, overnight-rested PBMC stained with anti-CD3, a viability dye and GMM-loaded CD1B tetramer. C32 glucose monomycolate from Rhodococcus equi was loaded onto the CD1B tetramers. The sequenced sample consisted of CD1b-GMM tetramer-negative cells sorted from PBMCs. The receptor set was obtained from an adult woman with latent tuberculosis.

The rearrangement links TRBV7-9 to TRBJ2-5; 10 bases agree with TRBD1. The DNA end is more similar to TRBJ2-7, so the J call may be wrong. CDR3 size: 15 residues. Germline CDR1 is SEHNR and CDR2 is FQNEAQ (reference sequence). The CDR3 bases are TGTGCCAGCAGCTTAGGAGGGACAGGGGCCTACGAGCAGTACTTC. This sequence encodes CASSLGGTGAYEQYF.

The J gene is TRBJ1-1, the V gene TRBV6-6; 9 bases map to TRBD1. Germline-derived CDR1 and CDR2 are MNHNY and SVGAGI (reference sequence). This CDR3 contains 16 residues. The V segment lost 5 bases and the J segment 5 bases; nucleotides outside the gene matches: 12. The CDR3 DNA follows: TGTGCCAGCAGTCGAACAGGGGGCGTGAAAGGAACTGAAGCTTTCTTT. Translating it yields CASSRTGGVKGTEAFF.

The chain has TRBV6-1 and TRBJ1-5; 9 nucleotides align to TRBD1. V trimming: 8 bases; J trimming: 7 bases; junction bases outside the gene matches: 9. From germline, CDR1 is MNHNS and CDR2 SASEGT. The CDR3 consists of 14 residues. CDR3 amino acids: CASYGTGFRQPQHF. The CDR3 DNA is TGTGCCAGCTACGGGACAGGGTTTAGGCAGCCCCAGCATTTT.

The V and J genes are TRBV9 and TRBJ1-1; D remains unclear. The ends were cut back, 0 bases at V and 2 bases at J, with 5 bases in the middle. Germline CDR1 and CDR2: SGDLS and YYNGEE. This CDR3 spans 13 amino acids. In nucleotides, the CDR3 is TGTGCCAGCAGCGTAGCAACAAACACTGAAGCTTTCTTT. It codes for CASSVATNTEAFF. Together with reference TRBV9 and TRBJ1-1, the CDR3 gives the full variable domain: DSGVTQTPKHLITATGQRVTLRCSPRSGDLSVYWYQQSLDQGLQFLIQYYNGEERAKGNILERFSAQQFPDLHSELNLSSLELGDSALYFCASSVATNTEAFFGQGTRLTVV.

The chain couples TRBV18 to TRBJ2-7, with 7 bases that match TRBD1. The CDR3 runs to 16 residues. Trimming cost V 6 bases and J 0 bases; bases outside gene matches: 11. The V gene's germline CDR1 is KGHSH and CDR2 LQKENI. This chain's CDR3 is CASSRQGALSSYEQYF. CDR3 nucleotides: TGTGCCAGCTCGCGACAGGGAGCTCTCAGCTCCTACGAGCAGTACTTC. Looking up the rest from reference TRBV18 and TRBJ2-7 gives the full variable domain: NAGVMQNPRHLVRRRGQEARLRCSPMKGHSHVYWYRQLPEEGLKFMVYLQKENIIDESGMPKERFSAEFPKEGPSILRIQQVVRGDSAAYFCASSRQGALSSYEQYFGPGTRLTVT.

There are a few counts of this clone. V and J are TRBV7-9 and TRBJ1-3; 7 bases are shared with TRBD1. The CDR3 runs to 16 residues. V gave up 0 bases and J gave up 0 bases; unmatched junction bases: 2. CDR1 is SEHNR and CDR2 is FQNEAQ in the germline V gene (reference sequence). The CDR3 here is CASSLAGDSSGNTIYF. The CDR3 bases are TGTGCCAGCAGCTTAGCGGGGGACAGCTCTGGAAACACCATATATTTT.

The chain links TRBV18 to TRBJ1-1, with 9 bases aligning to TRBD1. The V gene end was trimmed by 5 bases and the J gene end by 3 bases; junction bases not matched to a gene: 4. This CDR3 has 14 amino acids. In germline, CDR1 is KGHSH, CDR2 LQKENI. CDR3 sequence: CASSSTGGDTEAFF. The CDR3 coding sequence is TGTGCCAGCTCATCGACAGGGGGAGACACTGAAGCTTTCTTT.

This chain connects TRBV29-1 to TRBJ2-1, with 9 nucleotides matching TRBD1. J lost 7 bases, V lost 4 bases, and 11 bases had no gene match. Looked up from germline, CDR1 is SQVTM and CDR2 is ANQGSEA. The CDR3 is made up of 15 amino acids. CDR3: CSVVGGTGWANEQFF. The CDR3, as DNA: TGCAGCGTTGTAGGCGGGACAGGGTGGGCAAATGAGCAGTTCTTC.

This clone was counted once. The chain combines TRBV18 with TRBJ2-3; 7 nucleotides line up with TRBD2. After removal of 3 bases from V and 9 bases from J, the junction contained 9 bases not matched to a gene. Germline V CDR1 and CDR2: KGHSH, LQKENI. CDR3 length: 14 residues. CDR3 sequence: CASSPPIRRETQYF. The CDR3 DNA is TGTGCCAGCTCACCCCCGATCCGGCGGGAGACGCAGTATTTT.

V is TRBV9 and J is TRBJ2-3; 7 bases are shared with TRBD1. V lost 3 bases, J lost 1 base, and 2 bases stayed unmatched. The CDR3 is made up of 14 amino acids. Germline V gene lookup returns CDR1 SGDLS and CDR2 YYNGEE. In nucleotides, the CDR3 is TGTGCCAGCAGCGGGCAGGGGGGCACAGATACGCAGTATTTT. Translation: CASSGQGGTDTQYF.

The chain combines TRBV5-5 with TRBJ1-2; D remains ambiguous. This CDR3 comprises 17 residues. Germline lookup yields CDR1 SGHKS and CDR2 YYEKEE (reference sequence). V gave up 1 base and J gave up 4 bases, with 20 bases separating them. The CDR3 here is CASSLPSQAGFGYGYTF. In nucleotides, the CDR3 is TGTGCCAGCAGCTTGCCCTCGCAGGCTGGGTTCGGCTATGGCTACACCTTC.

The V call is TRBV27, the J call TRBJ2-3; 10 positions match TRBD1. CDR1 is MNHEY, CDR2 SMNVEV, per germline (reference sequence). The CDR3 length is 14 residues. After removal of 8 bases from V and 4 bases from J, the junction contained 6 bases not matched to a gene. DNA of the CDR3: TGTGCCAGCGAGGACAGGGGGTACGCAGATACGCAGTATTTT. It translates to CASEDRGYADTQYF.

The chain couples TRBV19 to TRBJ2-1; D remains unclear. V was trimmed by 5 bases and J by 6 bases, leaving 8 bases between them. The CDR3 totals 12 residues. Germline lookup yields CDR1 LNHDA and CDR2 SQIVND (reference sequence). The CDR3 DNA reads TGTGCCAGTAGTGAAGCGTTCAATGAGCAGTTCTTC. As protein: CASSEAFNEQFF.

CDR3 in amino acids: CASSPPRGQAPSSYTF. The CDR3 DNA sequence: TGTGCCAGTAGTCCCCCCAGGGGACAGGCCCCTAGCAGCTACACCTTC. This chain connects TRBV19 to TRBJ1-2; 8 positions agree with TRBD1. Trimming at V came to 5 bases and at J to 9 bases, leaving 17 bases not matched to a gene. The CDR3 sequence is 16 residues long. The V gene's germline CDR1 is LNHDA and CDR2 SQIVND (reference sequence).

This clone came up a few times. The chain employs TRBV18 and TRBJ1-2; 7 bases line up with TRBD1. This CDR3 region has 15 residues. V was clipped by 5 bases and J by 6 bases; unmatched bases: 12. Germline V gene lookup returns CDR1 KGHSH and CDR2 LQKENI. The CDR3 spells CASSMGQTGNHGYTF. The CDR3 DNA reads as TGTGCCAGCTCAATGGGACAGACCGGGAACCATGGCTACACCTTC.

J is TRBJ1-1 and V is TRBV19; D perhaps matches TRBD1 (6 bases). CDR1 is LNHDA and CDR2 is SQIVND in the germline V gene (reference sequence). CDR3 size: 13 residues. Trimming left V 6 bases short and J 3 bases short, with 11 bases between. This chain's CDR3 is CASSRDTYTEAFF. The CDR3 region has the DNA TGTGCCAGTAGCCGGGACACTTACACTGAAGCTTTCTTT. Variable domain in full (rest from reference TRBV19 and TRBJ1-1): DGGITQSPKYLFRKEGQNVTLSCEQNLNHDAMYWYRQDPGQGLRLIYYSQIVNDFQKGDIAEGYSVSREKKESFPLTVTSAQKNPTAFYLCASSRDTYTEAFFGQGTRLTVV.

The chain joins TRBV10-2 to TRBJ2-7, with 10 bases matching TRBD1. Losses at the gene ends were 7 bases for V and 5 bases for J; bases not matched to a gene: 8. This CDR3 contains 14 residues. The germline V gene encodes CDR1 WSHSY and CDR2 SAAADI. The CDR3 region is CASKPGQGSHEQYF. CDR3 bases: TGCGCCAGCAAACCGGGACAGGGGTCCCACGAGCAGTACTTC.

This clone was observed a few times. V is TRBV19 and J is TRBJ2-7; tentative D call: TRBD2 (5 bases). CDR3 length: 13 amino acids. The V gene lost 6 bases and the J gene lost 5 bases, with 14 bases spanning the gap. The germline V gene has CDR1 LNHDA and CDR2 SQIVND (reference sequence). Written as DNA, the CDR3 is TGTGCCAGTAGAGGACTTCTCTCGGACGAGCAGTACTTC. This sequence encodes CASRGLLSDEQYF.

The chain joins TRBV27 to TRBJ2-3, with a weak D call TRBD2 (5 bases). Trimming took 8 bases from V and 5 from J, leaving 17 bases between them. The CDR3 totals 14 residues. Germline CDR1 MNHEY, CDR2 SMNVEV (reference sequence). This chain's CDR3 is CASSRVASEDTQYF. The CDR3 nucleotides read TGTGCCAGCTCCCGAGTAGCGAGTGAAGATACGCAGTATTTT.